This T cell receptor (beta chain) was found in a study of T cells in Graves' hyperthyroidism and ophthalmopathy (dated 2019 in TCRdb). Study-wide context: Peripheral blood was sampled at the time of initial diagnosis, prior to any treatment. In addition, the study compared T-cell repertoires in thyroid tissue and in blood from 6 or 7 Graves' hyperthyroidism patients. The 100 discovery patients were randomly divided into training and test sets at a 7:3 ratio. TCR V-J signatures able to tell the groups apart were searched for in a discovery cohort of 100 or so patients, of whom about 40 had Graves' ophthalmopathy and more than 55 had stable Graves' hyperthyroidism. Prospective prediction of ophthalmopathy was tested in an independent validation cohort consisting of roughly 20 hyperthyroidism patients and around 16 patients who later progressed to ophthalmopathy. After blood sampling, hyperthyroidism patients were treated with methimazole at a starting dose of 30 mg daily, and ophthalmopathy patients were treated with high-dose intravenous methylprednisolone. The paper describes TCR Vbeta CDR3 sequencing of fewer than 150 peripheral blood samples, made up of some 40 ophthalmopathy patients, around 73 hyperthyroidism patients and 17 progressor patients. The study at large found these results: Blood samples also contained most of the expanded thyroid clonotypes (frequency above 0.001), which suggests that blood repertoires may reflect thyroid immune responses. In validation, the model predicted progression to ophthalmopathy a median of about 6.5 months before onset, with over 55% sensitivity and about 72% specificity. Ophthalmopathy was separated from stable hyperthyroidism by a 13 V-J signature model, with 85% to 90% sensitivity and 81% to 82% specificity obtained in cross-validation and 80%/75% obtained in testing. No statistical method was used to set the sample size in advance, and investigators knew the group allocation.

This clonotype was counted many times. Its antigen target is currently unknown. It has no much larger one-base neighbor in the sample; base qualities were not kept. Moderately to severely active disease, a Clinical Activity Score of at least 3, a NOSPECS grade of at least 4, and a duration under 3 months were present in ophthalmopathy patients. Patients with uncontrolled infections, other autoimmune diseases, pregnancy or lactation were excluded. Clinical symptoms, serum thyroxine and TRAb, thyroid ultrasound, and orbital computed tomography formed the basis for the diagnoses. PBMCs were separated from 10 ml of fresh peripheral blood using Ficoll-Paque density gradient centrifugation. Total RNA was extracted using Trizol reagent, and RNA quality was assessed on an Agilent 2100 Bioanalyzer. From a lookup of the germline V gene, CDR1 and CDR2 are SGHAT and FQNNGV. Spanning cysteine to phenylalanine, the CDR3 consists of 14 amino acids. Just the 42-base CDR3 DNA is kept, in frame starting at base 1. The junction carries 10 bases between V and J, which are trimmed by 5 bases and 3 bases respectively.

TCR beta CDR3 regions were amplified from RNA transcripts. A first-round RT-PCR of the TCR CDR3 used the HTBI primer set with the Qiagen OneStep RT-PCR kit. Libraries were constructed in a second round of multiplex PCR, after which size selection and purification were carried out. Libraries were sequenced paired-end with 100 bp reads on an Illumina HiSeq2000. For the original study's pipeline: SOAPnuke was used to process the raw data, throwing out any read that contained adapters or uncalled bases, had a mean Phred below 15, or lacked an exact constant-primer or identifier match. COPE v1.2.5 was used to merge high-quality paired reads, and clonotypes were defined as unique nucleotide sequences. MiTCR v1.1 was used to align the clonotypes against IMGT TRBV, TRBD and TRBJ reference segments. The analysis was restricted to V-J combinations with a frequency above 0.0001, which together covered around 99% of the repertoires. A TCS score was defined as the ratio of F50 (clonal expansion) to E x V (chaos), with BLOSUM62-based TCRdist applied between CDR3 peptides within each V-J. Welch's t-statistics and random forest reduced approximately 520 V-J features to 10 to 15, which were used in a naive Bayes classifier (R e1071). Through fastp at Q25 and MiXCR, TCRdb rebuilt clones from the public reads, retaining in-frame beta chains. Duplicate CDR3 protein sequences are folded into a single record with the most common DNA and genes. None of the V and J calls come from the authors' own analysis; TCRdb made them. The sample has 390,000 or so distinct CDR3 sequences on record, roughly 14% of them singletons. The ten largest clones add up to roughly 13% of the sample.

The rearrangement combines TRBV11-2 with TRBJ1-4; there is no confident call for the D gene. The receptor was isolated from a man between 18 and 35 years old with Graves' ophthalmopathy. The sequencing input was blood. The DNA sequence is given as TGTGCCAGCAGCCGCCAGGCCCCTAATGAAAAACTGTTTTTT. Its amino acids are CASSRQAPNEKLFF.